These T cell receptor beta chains were read from a single sample in a study of Ad26.COV2.S vaccination and SARS-CoV-2 variants. Some clones are missing from TCRdb's copy, which holds only in-frame ones; the method was immunoSEQ multiplex PCR. The table shows approximately 350,000 clones, with 83% occurring only once. The sample was peripheral blood, taken in a trial of Ad26.COV2.S vaccine versus placebo. The receptors were sampled from a person aged 18-65 years who received the Ad26.COV2.S COVID-19 vaccine or a placebo. The CDR3 runs from the conserved cysteine through the conserved F or W. The order of the fields is clone size, V gene, D gene, J gene, CDR3 DNA, CDR3 protein. D genes are given only for firm matches. Only part of the rows carry a size: once, few, many, or a class if the clone is expanded.

abundance: NA; v_gene: TRBV6-5; d_gene: NA; j_gene: TRBJ2-1; CDR3nt: TGTGCCAGCAGTTACTCCGTTGACGAGCAGTTCTTC; CDR3aa: CASSYSVDEQFF
abundance: NA; v_gene: TRBV7-2; d_gene: TRBD2; j_gene: TRBJ2-5; CDR3nt: TGTGCCAGCGGCCGGGGGGGCCCAGAGACCCAGTACTTC; CDR3aa: CASGRGGPETQYF
abundance: NA; v_gene: TRBV5-1; d_gene: TRBD1; j_gene: TRBJ1-2; CDR3nt: TGCGCCAGCAGCTCCGCGGGGGGGGACAGCCACCAATTCTATGGCTACACCTTC; CDR3aa: CASSSAGGDSHQFYGYTF
abundance: NA; v_gene: TRBV19; d_gene: TRBD1; j_gene: TRBJ1-1; CDR3nt: TGTGCCAGTAGTATCGGACAGGGGGCGAGGAAGGCTGAAGCTTTCTTT; CDR3aa: CASSIGQGARKAEAFF
abundance: NA; v_gene: TRBV2; d_gene: TRBD1; j_gene: TRBJ1-6; CDR3nt: TGTGCCAGCATGCCAAAAGGGGGCCCTAATTCACCCCTCCACTTT; CDR3aa: CASMPKGGPNSPLHF
abundance: NA; v_gene: TRBV6-2/TRBV6-3; d_gene: NA; j_gene: TRBJ2-1; CDR3nt: TGTGCCAGCAGCCCAAGATTGAGAGAGCAGTTCTTC; CDR3aa: CASSPRLREQFF
abundance: NA; v_gene: TRBV11-2; d_gene: NA; j_gene: TRBJ2-7; CDR3nt: TGTGCCAGCAGCCTCATCTTTCAGCGTTCGGAGCAGTACTTC; CDR3aa: CASSLIFQRSEQYF
abundance: NA; v_gene: TRBV6-5; d_gene: TRBD2; j_gene: TRBJ2-7; CDR3nt: TGTGCCAGCTGGGAGGGCAACTACGAGCAGTACTTC; CDR3aa: CASWEGNYEQYF
abundance: few; v_gene: TRBV5-4; d_gene: TRBD1; j_gene: TRBJ1-5; CDR3nt: TGTGCCAGCAGCTTGGATAGGGGGCGAGGTAGTAATCAGCCCCAGCATTTT; CDR3aa: CASSLDRGRGSNQPQHF
abundance: once; v_gene: TRBV12-5; d_gene: TRBD2; j_gene: TRBJ2-1; CDR3nt: TGTGCTAGTGGTTTGGCCCTAGCGGGAGTTCGCAAATGGAAGCAGTTCTTC; CDR3aa: CASGLALAGVRKWKQFF
abundance: NA; v_gene: TRBV5-1; d_gene: TRBD2; j_gene: TRBJ2-1; CDR3nt: TGCGCCAGCAGCTTAATTGGGGGGACTAGTGATGAGTTCTTC; CDR3aa: CASSLIGGTSDEFF
abundance: few; v_gene: TRBV19; d_gene: NA; j_gene: TRBJ2-2; CDR3nt: TGTGCCATTGGCCTAAGGGGCTCCAACACCGGGGAGCTGTTTTTT; CDR3aa: CAIGLRGSNTGELFF
abundance: NA; v_gene: TRBV19; d_gene: NA; j_gene: TRBJ2-5; CDR3nt: TGTGCCAGTAGTATTGCCTCCCAAGAGACCCAGTACTTC; CDR3aa: CASSIASQETQYF
abundance: NA; v_gene: TRBV2; d_gene: NA; j_gene: TRBJ1-6; CDR3nt: TGTGCCAGCAGATCTGATTATAATTCACCCCTCCACTTT; CDR3aa: CASRSDYNSPLHF
abundance: NA; v_gene: TRBV5-6; d_gene: NA; j_gene: TRBJ1-2; CDR3nt: TGTGCCAGCAGCGGTGACATCTATGGCTACACCTTC; CDR3aa: CASSGDIYGYTF
abundance: NA; v_gene: TRBV2; d_gene: TRBD2; j_gene: TRBJ2-3; CDR3nt: TGTGCCAGCAGTGAAGTAGTCTCTAGGACTAGCGAGTATACGCAGTATTTT; CDR3aa: CASSEVVSRTSEYTQYF
abundance: NA; v_gene: TRBV24-1; d_gene: NA; j_gene: TRBJ2-7; CDR3nt: TGTGCCACCAGTGGTCAGGGCCGTCGCCTTTACGAGCAGTACTTC; CDR3aa: CATSGQGRRLYEQYF
abundance: NA; v_gene: TRBV27; d_gene: NA; j_gene: TRBJ1-1; CDR3nt: TGTGCCGTAAAGAGGGTATTCGGTACCTCTATGAACACTGAAGCTTTCTTT; CDR3aa: CAVKRVFGTSMNTEAFF
abundance: NA; v_gene: TRBV5-8; d_gene: TRBD1; j_gene: TRBJ2-1; CDR3nt: TGTGCCAGCAGCTTGGCCGGGACAGGGAATATAGGGCAGTTCTTC; CDR3aa: CASSLAGTGNIGQFF
abundance: NA; v_gene: TRBV7-9; d_gene: TRBD2; j_gene: TRBJ2-1; CDR3nt: TGTGCCAGCAGCTCGGGAGGAAGAGGTCTTAGCGGGCCTGACAATGAGCAGTTCTTC; CDR3aa: CASSSGGRGLSGPDNEQFF